What follows are 21 T cell receptor beta chains derived from one specimen sequenced in a study of Ad26.COV2.S vaccination and SARS-CoV-2 variants. Sequenced by immunoSEQ multiplex PCR; TCRdb stores in-frame clones only, minus some. The table lists 400,000 to 450,000 clones, 90% of them singletons. Noted treatment: 15 to 20 received Ad26.COV2.S at low or high dose, single or two shots; 5 received placebo; per-sample allocation not given. Samples analyzed were those drawn on day 63 after the first vaccine or placebo injection. The sample in question was peripheral blood, obtained in a trial of Ad26.COV2.S vaccine versus placebo. These receptors all come from a person between 18 and 65 years old who received the Ad26.COV2.S COVID-19 vaccine or a placebo.

This chain joins TRBV7-2 and TRBJ2-7; 7 nucleotides agree with TRBD1. Per germline, CDR1 SGHTA and CDR2 FQGNSA. The CDR3 runs to 17 residues. The ends lost 3 bases at V and 3 bases at J; junction bases unmatched: 14. The CDR3 nucleotides are TGTGCCAGCAGCTTCCCCCTGAGGGGGCCGAGGAACTACGAGCAGTACTTC. Its translation: CASSFPLRGPRNYEQYF. The full variable domain, rest sourced from reference TRBV7-2 and TRBJ2-7, is GAGVSQSPSNKVTEKGKDVELRCDPISGHTALYWYRQSLGQGLEFLIYFQGNSAPDKSGLPSDRFSAERTGGSVSTLTIQRTQQEDSAVYLCASSFPLRGPRNYEQYFGPGTRLTVT.

This clone has a single count. The genes are TRBV6-2 or TRBV6-3 and TRBJ2-1; TRBD2 might be the D (6 bases). The V and J ends lost 5 bases and 3 bases respectively, with 17 bases between them. CDR1 is MNHEY and CDR2 is SVGEGT in the germline V gene. The CDR3 length is 16 residues. CDR3 loop: CASSMLGQGLYNEQFF. The CDR3 DNA is TGTGCCAGCAGTATGCTTGGGCAGGGACTCTACAATGAGCAGTTCTTC.

This clone was picked up one time. V usage is TRBV6-2 or TRBV6-3 and J usage is TRBJ2-1; D is unresolved. The CDR3 contains 12 residues. In germline, CDR1 is MNHEY, CDR2 SVGEGT. The V and J ends lost 0 bases and 11 bases respectively, with 8 bases between them. CDR3 coding DNA: TGTGCCAGCAGTTACTCTCGGCAACAGCAGTTCTTC. Amino acids: CASSYSRQQQFF.

This chain uses TRBV5-6 with TRBJ1-4; 7 nucleotides match TRBD1. J lost 5 bases, V lost 4 bases, and 17 bases had no gene match. Germline CDR1 and CDR2: SGHDT and YYEEEE. The CDR3 is made up of 18 amino acids. The CDR3 region has the DNA TGTGCCAGCAGCCTTAGACAGGGTTGGCCCGACCGAAATGAAAAACTGTTTTTT. It yields the protein CASSLRQGWPDRNEKLFF. Supplemented by reference TRBV5-6 and TRBJ1-4, the full variable domain reads DAGVTQSPTHLIKTRGQQVTLRCSPKSGHDTVSWYQQALGQGPQFIFQYYEEEERQRGNFPDRFSGHQFPNYSSELNVNALLLGDSALYLCASSLRQGWPDRNEKLFFGSGTQLSVL.

The chain carries TRBV18 and TRBJ1-1; D unclear. V was shortened by 2 bases and J by 4 bases, with 8 bases between the two germline ends. The CDR3 contains 13 residues. In germline, CDR1 is KGHSH, CDR2 LQKENI. This CDR3 is CASSPGSGTEAFF. DNA of the CDR3: TGTGCCAGCTCACCAGGGTCGGGCACTGAAGCTTTCTTT.

The chain carries TRBV30 and TRBJ1-4; the match to TRBD1 covers 7 bases. V shed 5 bases and J 0 bases; nucleotides not matched to a gene: 3. The CDR3 runs 14 residues. Germline CDR1 is GTSNPN and CDR2 is SVGIG (reference sequence). CDR3 sequence reads: CAWDRAATNEKLFF. CDR3 nucleotides: TGTGCCTGGGACAGGGCTGCAACTAATGAAAAACTGTTTTTT. The variable domain in full, with the rest retrieved from reference TRBV30 and TRBJ1-4, is SQTIHQWPATLVQPVGSPLSLECTVEGTSNPNLYWYRQAAGRGLQLLFYSVGIGQISSEVPQNLSASRPQDRQFILSSKKLLLSDSGFYLCAWDRAATNEKLFFGSGTQLSVL.

The chain combines TRBV5-1 with TRBJ1-1; D gene ambiguous. Germline V lookup: CDR1 SGHRS, CDR2 YFSETQ. The CDR3 runs 15 residues. V lost 4 bases, J lost 1 base, and 14 bases lay in between. CDR3 in DNA: TGCGCCAGCAGCCGTACCTCTAGCCGGAACACTGAAGCTTTCTTT. Residues: CASSRTSSRNTEAFF.

The CDR3 sequence is CASSPMERKGTEAFF. As DNA, the CDR3 is TGTGCCAGCTCCCCAATGGAGCGGAAGGGTACTGAAGCTTTCTTT. The rearrangement links TRBV18 to TRBJ1-1; D is ambiguous. The CDR3 sequence is 15 residues long. V was trimmed by 6 bases and J by 5 bases, leaving 19 bases between them. The germline V gene has CDR1 KGHSH and CDR2 LQKENI.

The chain employs TRBV7-2 and TRBJ2-5, with 10 bases aligning to TRBD2. CDR3 length: 16 amino acids. J gave up 3 bases and V 3 bases, and 7 bases lay outside the gene matches. Germline-derived CDR1 and CDR2 are SGHTA and FQGNSA. The CDR3 DNA follows: TGTGCCAGCAGCTTTACTAGCGGGAAAGGGGAAGAGACCCAGTACTTC. Amino acid sequence: CASSFTSGKGEETQYF.

The chain carries TRBV5-4 and TRBJ1-6; D remains ambiguous. CDR3 length: 12 residues. Between the trimmed V and J ends, which lost 0 bases and 13 bases, there was a span of 8 bases. CDR1 is SGHNT and CDR2 is YYREEE in the germline V gene (reference sequence). CDR3 nucleotides: TGTGCCAGCAGCTTGGGCGGGAATCCCCTCCACTTT. It is translated as CASSLGGNPLHF.

The gene calls are TRBV27 and TRBJ1-4; 11 nucleotides align to TRBD1. Germline V gives CDR1 MNHEY, CDR2 SMNVEV (reference sequence). The CDR3 length is 17 residues. Trimming removed 2 bases from V and 2 bases from J; junction bases left unmatched: 4. CDR3 coding DNA: TGTGCCAGCAGTTTACTTGGACAGGGGGCTACTAATGAAAAACTGTTTTTT. This gives the protein CASSLLGQGATNEKLFF.

V usage is TRBV9 and J usage is TRBJ2-7, with TRBD2 matching 12 bases. Germline CDR1 is SGDLS and CDR2 is YYNGEE. V shed 0 bases, J shed 4 bases, and the junction held 5 bases outside the gene matches. The length of the CDR3 is 16 residues. CDR3 amino acids: CASSVGSSGRAYEQYF. CDR3 DNA: TGTGCCAGCAGCGTAGGATCTAGCGGGAGGGCTTACGAGCAGTACTTC. Full variable domain (rest looked up from reference TRBV9 and TRBJ2-7): DSGVTQTPKHLITATGQRVTLRCSPRSGDLSVYWYQQSLDQGLQFLIQYYNGEERAKGNILERFSAQQFPDLHSELNLSSLELGDSALYFCASSVGSSGRAYEQYFGPGTRLTVT.

V gene TRBV30 combines with J gene TRBJ2-7; weak D call: TRBD1 (5 bases). Germline CDR1 and CDR2: GTSNPN and SVGIG (reference sequence). V shed 0 bases and J shed 1 base, with 13 bases lying between them. The CDR3 length is 15 residues. The DNA of the CDR3 is TGTGCCTGGAGTGTCGCACGACAGTGGTCCTACGAGCAGTACTTC. This gives the protein CAWSVARQWSYEQYF.

V and J are TRBV5-8 and TRBJ2-1; 8 nucleotides agree with TRBD2. Germline CDR1 and CDR2: SGHTS and YDEGEE. Trimming cost V 1 base and J 5 bases; bases outside gene matches: 2. The CDR3 runs to 14 residues. The CDR3 here is CASSLTSGNNEQFF. In nucleotides, the CDR3 is TGTGCCAGCAGCTTGACTAGCGGCAACAATGAGCAGTTCTTC. The full variable domain, completed using reference TRBV5-8 and TRBJ2-1, is EAGVTQSPTHLIKTRGQQATLRCSPISGHTSVYWYQQALGLGLQFLLWYDEGEERNRGNFPPRFSGRQFPNYSSELNVNALELEDSALYLCASSLTSGNNEQFFGPGTRLTVL.

This rearrangement joins TRBV18 to TRBJ1-4, with 10 bases that match TRBD1. V shed 5 bases and J 6 bases; nucleotides not matched to a gene: 3. Germline V lookup: CDR1 KGHSH, CDR2 LQKENI. This CDR3 is built from 14 residues. The CDR3 here is CASSATGGDEKLFF. As DNA, the CDR3 is TGTGCCAGCTCAGCGACAGGGGGCGATGAAAAACTGTTTTTT. Drawing the rest from reference TRBV18 and TRBJ1-4, the complete variable domain is NAGVMQNPRHLVRRRGQEARLRCSPMKGHSHVYWYRQLPEEGLKFMVYLQKENIIDESGMPKERFSAEFPKEGPSILRIQQVVRGDSAAYFCASSATGGDEKLFFGSGTQLSVL.

The chain joins TRBV19 to TRBJ2-2; the match to TRBD2 covers 8 bases. CDR3 length: 18 amino acids. The V gene end was trimmed by 4 bases and the J gene end by 3 bases; junction bases not matched to a gene: 13. Germline lookup yields CDR1 LNHDA and CDR2 SQIVND (reference sequence). CDR3 bases: TGTGCCAGTAGTACCTTAGCGGGGAGGGCCAATTACACCGGGGAGCTGTTTTTT. Translation gives CASSTLAGRANYTGELFF.

Comment on this clone: One end of the junction is discordant with germline, which a read error may explain. The rearrangement links TRBV18 to TRBJ2-7, with TRBD2 matching 16 bases. The CDR3 consists of 13 residues. CDR1 is KGHSH, CDR2 LQKENI, per germline. Written as DNA, the CDR3 is TGTGCCAGCTCGCCGGGACTAGCGGGAGGGGCGTCCTTC. It codes for CASSPGLAGGASF.

The V call is TRBV9, the J call TRBJ2-1; perhaps TRBD2 as D (6 bases). The CDR3 has 15 amino acids. With 0 bases removed from V and 2 bases from J, the gap between germline ends came to 9 bases. The germline V gene has CDR1 SGDLS and CDR2 YYNGEE. The CDR3 spells CASSVVSGAYNEQFF. CDR3 DNA sequence: TGTGCCAGCAGCGTAGTTAGCGGAGCCTACAATGAGCAGTTCTTC. The complete variable domain, with remaining parts taken from reference TRBV9 and TRBJ2-1, reads DSGVTQTPKHLITATGQRVTLRCSPRSGDLSVYWYQQSLDQGLQFLIQYYNGEERAKGNILERFSAQQFPDLHSELNLSSLELGDSALYFCASSVVSGAYNEQFFGPGTRLTVL.

This clone was seen only a few times. The V gene is TRBV7-2, the J gene TRBJ1-3; D is possibly TRBD1 (6 bases). Trimming took 2 bases from V and 3 from J, leaving 20 bases between them. The CDR3 has 18 amino acids. The germline CDR1 and CDR2 sequences are SGHTA and FQGNSA. CDR3 DNA sequence: TGTGCCAGCAGCTTAAGGTCCAGGGGACACCGTTTTGGAAACACCATATATTTT. Amino acid sequence: CASSLRSRGHRFGNTIYF. Full variable domain (rest looked up from reference TRBV7-2 and TRBJ1-3): GAGVSQSPSNKVTEKGKDVELRCDPISGHTALYWYRQSLGQGLEFLIYFQGNSAPDKSGLPSDRFSAERTGGSVSTLTIQRTQQEDSAVYLCASSLRSRGHRFGNTIYFGEGSWLTVV.

The rearrangement joins TRBV30 to TRBJ2-5, with D tentatively TRBD2 (5 bases). Per germline, CDR1 GTSNPN and CDR2 SVGIG (reference sequence). V was cut by 1 base and J by 2 bases, with 14 bases left in between. This CDR3 is 15 amino acids long. CDR3: CAWSGGPIWQETQYF. Written as DNA, the CDR3 is TGTGCCTGGAGTGGAGGGCCGATCTGGCAAGAGACCCAGTACTTC.

The CDR3 nucleotides are TGCAGTGCTAGGGTCAAAGTACAGTTCTTC. It encodes CSARVKVQFF. The rearrangement links TRBV20-1 to TRBJ2-1; D ambiguous. Germline CDR1 reads DFQATT; CDR2 reads SNEGSKA (reference sequence). CDR3 size: 10 residues. V lost 3 bases and J lost 13, with 10 bases in between.